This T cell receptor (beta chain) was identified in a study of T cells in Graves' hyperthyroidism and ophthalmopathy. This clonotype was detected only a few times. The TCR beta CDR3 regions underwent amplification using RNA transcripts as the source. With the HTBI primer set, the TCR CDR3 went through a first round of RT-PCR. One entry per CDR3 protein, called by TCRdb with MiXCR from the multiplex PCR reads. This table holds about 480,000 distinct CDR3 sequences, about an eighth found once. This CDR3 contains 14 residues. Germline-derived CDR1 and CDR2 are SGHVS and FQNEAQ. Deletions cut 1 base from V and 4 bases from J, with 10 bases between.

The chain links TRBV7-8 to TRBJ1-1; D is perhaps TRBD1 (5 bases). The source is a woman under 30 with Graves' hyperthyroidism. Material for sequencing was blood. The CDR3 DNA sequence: TGTGCCAGCAGCTTAGTTAGGGGTAGCACTGAAGCTTTCTTT. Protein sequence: CASSLVRGSTEAFF.